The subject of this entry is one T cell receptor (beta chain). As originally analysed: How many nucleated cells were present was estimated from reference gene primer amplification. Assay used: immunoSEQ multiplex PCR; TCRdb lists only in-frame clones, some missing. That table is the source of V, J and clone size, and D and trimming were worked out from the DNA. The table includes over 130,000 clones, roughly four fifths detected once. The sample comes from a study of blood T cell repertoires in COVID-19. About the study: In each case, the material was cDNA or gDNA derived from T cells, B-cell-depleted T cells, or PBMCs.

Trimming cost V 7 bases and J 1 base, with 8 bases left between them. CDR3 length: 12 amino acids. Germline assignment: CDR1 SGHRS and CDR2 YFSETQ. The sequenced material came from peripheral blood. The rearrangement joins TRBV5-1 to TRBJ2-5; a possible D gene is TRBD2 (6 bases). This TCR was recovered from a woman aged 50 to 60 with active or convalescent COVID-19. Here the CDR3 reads CASRLGQETQYF. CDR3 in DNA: TGCGCCAGCCGACTAGGCCAAGAGACCCAGTACTTC.